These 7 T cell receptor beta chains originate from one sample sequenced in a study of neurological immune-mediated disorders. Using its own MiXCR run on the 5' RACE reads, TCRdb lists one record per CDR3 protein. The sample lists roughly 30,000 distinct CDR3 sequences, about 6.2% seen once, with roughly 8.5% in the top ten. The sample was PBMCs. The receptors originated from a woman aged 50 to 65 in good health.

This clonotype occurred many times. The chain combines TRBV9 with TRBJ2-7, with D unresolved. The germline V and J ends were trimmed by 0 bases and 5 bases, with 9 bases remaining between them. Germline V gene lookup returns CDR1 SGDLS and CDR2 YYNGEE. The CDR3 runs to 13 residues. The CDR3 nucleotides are TGTGCCAGCAGCGTAGCGGTTGGGGACGAGCAGTACTTC. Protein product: CASSVAVGDEQYF.

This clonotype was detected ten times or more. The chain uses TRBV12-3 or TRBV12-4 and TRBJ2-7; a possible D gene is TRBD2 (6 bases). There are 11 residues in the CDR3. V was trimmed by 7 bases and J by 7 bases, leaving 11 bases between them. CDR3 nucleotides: TGTGCCAGCACCCCGGGGACTGAGCAGTACTTC. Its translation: CASTPGTEQYF.

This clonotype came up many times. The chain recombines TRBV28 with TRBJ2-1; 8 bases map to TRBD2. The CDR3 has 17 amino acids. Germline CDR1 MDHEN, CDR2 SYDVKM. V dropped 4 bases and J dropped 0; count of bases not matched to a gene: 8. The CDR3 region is CASSSVSGVRSYNEQFF. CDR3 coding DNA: TGTGCCAGCAGTTCCGTTAGCGGGGTCCGCTCCTACAATGAGCAGTTCTTC.

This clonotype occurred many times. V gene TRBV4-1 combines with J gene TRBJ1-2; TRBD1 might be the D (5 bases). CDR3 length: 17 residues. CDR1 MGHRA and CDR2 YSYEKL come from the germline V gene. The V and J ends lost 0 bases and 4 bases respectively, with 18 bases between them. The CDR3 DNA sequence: TGCGCCAGCAGCCAAGAGTTGAGATCGGGACGGCTCTATGGCTACACCTTC. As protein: CASSQELRSGRLYGYTF.

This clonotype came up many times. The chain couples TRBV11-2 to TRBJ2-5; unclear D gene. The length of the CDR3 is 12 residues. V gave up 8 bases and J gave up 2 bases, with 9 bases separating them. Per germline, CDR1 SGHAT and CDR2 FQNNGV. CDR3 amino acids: CASGRPQETQYF. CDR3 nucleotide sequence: TGTGCCAGCGGAAGACCACAAGAGACCCAGTACTTC.

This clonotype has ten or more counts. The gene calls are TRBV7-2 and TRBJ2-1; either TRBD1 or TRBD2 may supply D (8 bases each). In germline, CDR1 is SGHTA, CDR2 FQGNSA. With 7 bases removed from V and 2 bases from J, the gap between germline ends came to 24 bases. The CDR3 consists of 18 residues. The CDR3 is CASKPRGGQGATYNEQFF. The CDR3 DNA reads TGTGCCAGCAAACCCCGGGGGGGGCAGGGGGCCACCTACAATGAGCAGTTCTTC.

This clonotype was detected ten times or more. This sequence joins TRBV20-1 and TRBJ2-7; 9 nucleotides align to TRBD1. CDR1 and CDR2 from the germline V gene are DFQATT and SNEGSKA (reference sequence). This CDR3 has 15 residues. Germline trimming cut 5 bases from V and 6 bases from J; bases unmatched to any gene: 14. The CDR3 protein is CSAPSNGGQGSEQYF. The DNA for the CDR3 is TGCAGTGCTCCCTCCAACGGTGGACAGGGGAGCGAGCAGTACTTC.